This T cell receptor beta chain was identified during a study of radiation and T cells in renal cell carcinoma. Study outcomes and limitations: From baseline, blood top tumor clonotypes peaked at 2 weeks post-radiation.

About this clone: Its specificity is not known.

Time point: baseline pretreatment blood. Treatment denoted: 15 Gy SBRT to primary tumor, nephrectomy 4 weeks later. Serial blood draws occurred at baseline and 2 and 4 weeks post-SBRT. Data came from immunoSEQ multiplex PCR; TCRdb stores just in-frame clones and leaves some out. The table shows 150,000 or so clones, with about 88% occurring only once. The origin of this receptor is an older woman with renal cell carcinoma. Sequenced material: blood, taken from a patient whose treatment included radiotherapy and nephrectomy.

CDR3 bases: TGTGCCAGCTCCCGGGCCGTCTTGGAGACCCAGTACTTC. As protein: CASSRAVLETQYF. The gene calls are TRBV4-2 and TRBJ2-5; no definite D call. Germline assignment: CDR1 LGHNA and CDR2 YNFKEQ. V was trimmed by 8 bases and J by 5 bases, leaving 15 bases between them. This CDR3 is 13 amino acids long.